This T cell receptor beta chain was profiled in a study of T cell responses to AZD1222 COVID-19 vaccine. Study conclusions and caveats: CD4 TCRs associated with vaccination spanned spike, dominating at 160-218 and 743-854. The study sampled repertoires only after the peak T cell response.

Repertoires were generated with immunoSEQ multiplex PCR, while TCRdb's copy carries only in-frame clones and drops some. Found here are around 70,000 clones, 60% to 85% of them singletons; the top ten hold about 12%. V lost 9 bases to trimming and J lost 6 bases, with 8 bases between them. Germline CDR1 WSHSY, CDR2 SAAADI. This CDR3 spans 11 amino acids. A word on this clone: Its antigen is currently unknown.

The receptor was derived from an adult in good health. Material: peripheral blood, obtained on day 0 of AZD1222 vaccination. The gene calls are TRBV10-2 and TRBJ1-4; no definite D call. The DNA of the CDR3 is TGCGCCAGACCGTTAGATGAAAAACTGTTTTTT. It translates to CARPLDEKLFF.